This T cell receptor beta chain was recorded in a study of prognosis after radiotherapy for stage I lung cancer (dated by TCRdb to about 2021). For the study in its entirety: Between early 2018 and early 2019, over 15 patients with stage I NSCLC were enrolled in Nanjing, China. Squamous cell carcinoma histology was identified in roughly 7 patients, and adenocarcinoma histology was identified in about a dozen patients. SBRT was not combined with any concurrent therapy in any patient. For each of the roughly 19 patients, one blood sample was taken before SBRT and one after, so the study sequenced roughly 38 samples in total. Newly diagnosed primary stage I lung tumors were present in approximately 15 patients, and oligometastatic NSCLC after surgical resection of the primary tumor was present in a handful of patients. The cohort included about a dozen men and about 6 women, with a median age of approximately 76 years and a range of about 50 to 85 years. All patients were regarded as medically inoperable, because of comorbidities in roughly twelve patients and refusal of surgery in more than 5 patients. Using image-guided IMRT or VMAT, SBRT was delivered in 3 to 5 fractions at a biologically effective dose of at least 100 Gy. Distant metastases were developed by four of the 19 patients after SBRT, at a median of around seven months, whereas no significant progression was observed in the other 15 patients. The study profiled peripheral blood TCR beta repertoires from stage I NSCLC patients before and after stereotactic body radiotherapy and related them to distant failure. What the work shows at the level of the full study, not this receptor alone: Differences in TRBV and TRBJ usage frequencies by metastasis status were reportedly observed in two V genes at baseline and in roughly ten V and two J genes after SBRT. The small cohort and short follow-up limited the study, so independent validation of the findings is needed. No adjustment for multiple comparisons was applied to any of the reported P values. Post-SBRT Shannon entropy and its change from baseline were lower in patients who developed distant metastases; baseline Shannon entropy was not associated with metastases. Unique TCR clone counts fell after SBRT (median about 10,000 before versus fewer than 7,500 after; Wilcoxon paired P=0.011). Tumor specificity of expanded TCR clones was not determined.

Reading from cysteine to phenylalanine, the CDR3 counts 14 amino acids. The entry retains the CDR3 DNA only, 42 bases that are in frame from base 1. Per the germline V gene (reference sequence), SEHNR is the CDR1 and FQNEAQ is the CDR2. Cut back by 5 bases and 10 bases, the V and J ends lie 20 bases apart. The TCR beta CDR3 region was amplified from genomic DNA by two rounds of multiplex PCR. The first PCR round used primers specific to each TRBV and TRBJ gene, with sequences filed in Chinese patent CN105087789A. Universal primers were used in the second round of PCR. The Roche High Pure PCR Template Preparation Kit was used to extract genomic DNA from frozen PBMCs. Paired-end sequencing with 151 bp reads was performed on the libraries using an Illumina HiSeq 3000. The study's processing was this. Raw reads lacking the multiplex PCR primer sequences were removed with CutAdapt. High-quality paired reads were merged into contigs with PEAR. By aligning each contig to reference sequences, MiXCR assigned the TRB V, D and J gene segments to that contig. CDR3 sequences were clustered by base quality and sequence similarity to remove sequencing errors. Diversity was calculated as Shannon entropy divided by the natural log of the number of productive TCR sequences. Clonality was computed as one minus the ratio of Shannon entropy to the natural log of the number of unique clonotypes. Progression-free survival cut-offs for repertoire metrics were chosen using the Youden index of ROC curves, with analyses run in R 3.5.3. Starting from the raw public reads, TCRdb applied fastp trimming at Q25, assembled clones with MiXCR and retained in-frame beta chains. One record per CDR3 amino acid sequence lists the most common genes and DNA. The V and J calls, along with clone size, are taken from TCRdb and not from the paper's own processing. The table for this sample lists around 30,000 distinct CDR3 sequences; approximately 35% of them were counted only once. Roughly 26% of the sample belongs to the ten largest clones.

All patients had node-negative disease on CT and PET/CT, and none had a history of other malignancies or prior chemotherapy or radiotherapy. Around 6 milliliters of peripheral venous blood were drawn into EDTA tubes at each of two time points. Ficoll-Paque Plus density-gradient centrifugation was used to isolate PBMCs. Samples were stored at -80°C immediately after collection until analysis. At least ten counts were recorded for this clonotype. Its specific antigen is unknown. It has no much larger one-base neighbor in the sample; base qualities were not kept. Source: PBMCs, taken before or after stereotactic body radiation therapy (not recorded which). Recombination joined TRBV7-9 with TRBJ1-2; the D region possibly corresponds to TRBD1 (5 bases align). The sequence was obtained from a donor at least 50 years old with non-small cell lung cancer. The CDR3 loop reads CASSLPGQGLDYTF. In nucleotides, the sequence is TGTGCCAGCAGCCTCCCCGGGCAGGGTTTGGACTACACCTTC.